A selection of T cell receptor beta chains follows, all from one sample in a study of blood T cells in healthy people across ages. TCRdb itself ran the 5' RACE reads through MiXCR, one entry per CDR3 protein. The table lists 800,000 to 950,000 distinct CDR3 sequences, just under 30% of them singletons. The sample also formed part of further work on T cells of mothers and their children.

The sequenced sample consisted of blood. These receptors were collected from a middle-aged woman in good health. CDR3s include the opening cysteine and the closing phenylalanine or tryptophan.

j_call | v_call | cdr3_length | cdr3_aa
TRBJ2-7 | TRBV7-9 | 13 | CASSKQGGDEQYF
TRBJ2-7 | TRBV5-1 | 14 | CASSFGGGVYEQYF
TRBJ2-7 | TRBV7-8 | 15 | CASSLGHRGSHEQYF
TRBJ1-1 | TRBV7-9 | 14 | CASSSLGGEPEAFF
TRBJ2-1 | TRBV5-1 | 14 | CASSGQGQSNEQFF
TRBJ2-1 | TRBV12-3/TRBV12-4 | 15 | CASSLIQGRVNEQFF
TRBJ1-1 | TRBV5-1 | 14 | CASSLEVSNTEAFF
TRBJ1-1 | TRBV5-1 | 16 | CASSLGAGEGKTEAFF
TRBJ2-7 | TRBV15 | 18 | CATSRGTSGATLWNEQYF
TRBJ2-1 | TRBV12-3/TRBV12-4 | 14 | CASSLLQGSDEQFF
TRBJ2-1 | TRBV5-1 | 14 | CASSLAGRYNEQFF
TRBJ1-6 | TRBV7-2 | 13 | CASSLQTRATLHF
TRBJ1-2 | TRBV14 | 14 | CASSQDLHNYGYTF
TRBJ2-5 | TRBV10-2 | 15 | CASSERDRIQETQYF
TRBJ2-3 | TRBV20-1 | 14 | CSARTETYTDTQYF
TRBJ1-2 | TRBV27 | 15 | CASSYTVGADYSYTF
TRBJ1-1 | TRBV2 | 15 | CASSEGTPQQGRAFF
TRBJ2-7 | TRBV10-3 | 15 | CAISGGQGKFYEQYF
TRBJ2-1 | TRBV7-9 | 16 | CASSSRDRILWDEQFF
TRBJ2-3 | TRBV20-1 | 11 | CSARARNTQYF
TRBJ1-2 | TRBV5-1 | 14 | CASSPGEGARGYTF
TRBJ2-7 | TRBV14 | 13 | CASTTAGKNEQYF
TRBJ2-1 | TRBV18 | 14 | CASSSQGDYNEQFF
TRBJ1-2 | TRBV20-1 | 12 | CSAFTRHYGYTF
TRBJ1-1 | TRBV7-2 | 15 | CASSYGDRKNTEAFF
TRBJ2-7 | TRBV14 | 14 | CASSHLGSPYEQYF
TRBJ2-5 | TRBV6-2/TRBV6-3 | 14 | CASRPAGSRETQYF
TRBJ1-1 | TRBV27 | 13 | CASSFWGDTEAFF
TRBJ2-5 | TRBV7-2 | 14 | CASSPGRGSETQYF
TRBJ1-5 | TRBV18 | 15 | CASSPIRQGGQPQHF
TRBJ1-1 | TRBV20-1 | 16 | CSARTRGYRMNTEAFF
TRBJ2-3 | TRBV29-1 | 15 | CSVEYRGGDSDTQYF
TRBJ1-6 | TRBV7-2 | 17 | CASSPLPAANGNSPLHF
TRBJ1-2 | TRBV28 | 13 | CASGIVLYYGHTF
TRBJ2-3 | TRBV7-2 | 15 | CASSLVSSGADTQYF
TRBJ2-7 | TRBV7-2 | 14 | CASSLNRETYEQYF
TRBJ2-1 | TRBV5-1 | 13 | CASSLRGSNEQFF
TRBJ2-3 | TRBV9 | 13 | CASSVAPADTQYF
TRBJ2-7 | TRBV7-9 | 16 | CASSRLAGVFSYEQYF
TRBJ2-3 | TRBV7-2 | 14 | CASSFPGLLDTQYF
TRBJ1-5 | TRBV25-1 | 14 | CASSAGGEDQPQHF
TRBJ2-7 | TRBV7-2 | 13 | CASSLGWAGEQYF
TRBJ2-3 | TRBV7-2 | 14 | CASSGTYNTDTQYF
TRBJ1-1 | TRBV29-1 | 14 | CSVKQGNKGTEAFF
TRBJ2-7 | TRBV5-4 | 16 | CASSRASASGGYEQYF
TRBJ2-1 | TRBV5-1 | 17 | CASSLGSGGSYSDEQFF
TRBJ2-6 | TRBV7-9 | 18 | CASSLTGLGAYGANVLTF
TRBJ2-5 | TRBV7-9 | 16 | CASSLVPASGAETQYF
TRBJ2-3 | TRBV7-9 | 16 | CASSPWLAGGTDTQYF
TRBJ2-7 | TRBV20-1 | 18 | CSARDETSGGVSSYEQYF
TRBJ1-6 | TRBV7-3 | 15 | CASSLAGGLDSPLHF
TRBJ2-3 | TRBV4-3 | 17 | CASSQDKGLISRDTQYF
TRBJ2-3 | TRBV25-1 | 15 | CASRNSGGYADTQYF
TRBJ1-3 | TRBV20-1 | 14 | CSARSVNPGNTIYF
TRBJ1-3 | TRBV20-1 | 14 | CSASGTGAGNTIYF